The source of this TCR beta chain is a study of Graves' ophthalmopathy and Graves' hyperthyroidism. Study conclusions and caveats: Clonotypes were expanded in thyroid at above 0.001 frequency, and most also appeared in blood.

Beta-chain TCR CDR3 regions were amplified from RNA transcripts. An opening RT-PCR round employed HTBI primers and preceded a second-round multiplex PCR. TCRdb analysed the multiplex PCR reads with MiXCR anew, one entry per CDR3 protein. The sample holds roughly 400,000 distinct CDR3 sequences, about 15% seen once. Ophthalmopathy absent within 18 months of follow-up marked hyperthyroidism as stable. Each diagnosis was determined on the basis of clinical symptoms, serum thyroxine, TRAb, thyroid ultrasound and orbital computed tomography. The PBMCs originated from roughly 10 ml of fresh peripheral blood. This clonotype came up many times. Antigen specificity is unknown. The CDR3 spans 14 residues. Between the trimmed V and J ends, which lost 3 bases and 0 bases, there was a span of 8 bases. From germline, CDR1 is LGHNA and CDR2 YSLEER.

This clonotype originated in an adult woman with stable Graves' hyperthyroidism. Sequencing used peripheral blood. This chain uses TRBV4-3 with TRBJ1-2; the D is unclear. CDR3 in amino acids: CASSQGWTNYGYTF. CDR3 nucleotides: TGCGCCAGCAGCCAGGGATGGACTAACTATGGCTACACCTTC.